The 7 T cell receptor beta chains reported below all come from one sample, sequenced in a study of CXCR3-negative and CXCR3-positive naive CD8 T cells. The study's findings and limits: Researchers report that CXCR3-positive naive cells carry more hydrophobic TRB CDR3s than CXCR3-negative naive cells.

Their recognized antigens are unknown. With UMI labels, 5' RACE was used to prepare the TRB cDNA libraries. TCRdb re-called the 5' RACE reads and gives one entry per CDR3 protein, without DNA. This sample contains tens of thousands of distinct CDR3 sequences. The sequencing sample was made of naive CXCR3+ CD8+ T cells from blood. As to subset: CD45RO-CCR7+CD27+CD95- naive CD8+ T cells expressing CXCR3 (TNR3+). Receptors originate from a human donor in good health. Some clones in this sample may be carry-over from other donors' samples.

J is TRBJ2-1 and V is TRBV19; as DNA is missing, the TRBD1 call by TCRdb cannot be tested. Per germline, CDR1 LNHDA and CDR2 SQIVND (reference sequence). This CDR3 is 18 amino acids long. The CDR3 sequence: CASSIVSGTGGYYNEQFF.

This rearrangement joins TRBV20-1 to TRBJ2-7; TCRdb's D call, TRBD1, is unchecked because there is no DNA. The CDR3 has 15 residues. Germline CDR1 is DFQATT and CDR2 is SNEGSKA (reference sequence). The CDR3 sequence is CSARDVIGPPYEQYF.

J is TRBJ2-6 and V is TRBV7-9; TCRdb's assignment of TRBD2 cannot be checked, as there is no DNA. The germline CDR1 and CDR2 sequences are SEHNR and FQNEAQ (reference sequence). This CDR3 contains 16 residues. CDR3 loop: CASPTHYGAGANVLTF. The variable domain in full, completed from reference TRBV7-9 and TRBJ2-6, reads DTGVSQNPRHKITKRGQNVTFRCDPISEHNRLYWYRQTLGQGPEFLTYFQNEAQLEKSRLLSDRFSAERPKGSFSTLEIQRTEQGDSAMYLCASPTHYGAGANVLTFGAGSRLTVL.

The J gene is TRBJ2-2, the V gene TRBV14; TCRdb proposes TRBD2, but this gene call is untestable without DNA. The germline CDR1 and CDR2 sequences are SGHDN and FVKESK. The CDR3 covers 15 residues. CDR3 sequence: CASSQGLRVTGELFF.

The CDR3 loop is CASSSGRADDSYNEQFF. The V gene is TRBV10-1, the J gene TRBJ2-1; there is no DNA to check the TCRdb D call of TRBD2. The length of the CDR3 is 17 residues. The V gene's germline CDR1 is WNHNN and CDR2 SYGVQD (reference sequence).

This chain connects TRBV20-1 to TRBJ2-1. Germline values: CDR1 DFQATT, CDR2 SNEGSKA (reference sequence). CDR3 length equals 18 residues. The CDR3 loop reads CSALTYEGPRRSYNEQFF.

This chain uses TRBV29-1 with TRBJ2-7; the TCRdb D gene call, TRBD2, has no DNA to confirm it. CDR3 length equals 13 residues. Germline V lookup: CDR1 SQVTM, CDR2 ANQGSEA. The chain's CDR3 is CSVQTSGTYEQYF.